The 32 T cell receptor beta chains given below trace back to one sample, sequenced in a study of cytomegalovirus exposure and HLA in healthy donors. Produced via immunoSEQ multiplex PCR; TCRdb's table is partial and in-frame only. The data hold more than 100,000 clones, with approximately 88% observed a single time. Specimen: PBMCs. These receptors were collected from a woman between 18 and 29 years old in good health and CMV-seropositive.

This sequence joins TRBV4-3 and TRBJ2-1, with D possibly matching TRBD1 (5 bases). Trimming left V 1 base short and J 0 bases short, with 19 bases between. The CDR3 runs to 19 residues. Germline V gene data show CDR1 as LGHNA and CDR2 as YSLEER. The CDR3 here is CASSQGPFGAESSYNEQFF. CDR3 nucleotides: TGCGCCAGCAGCCAAGGACCCTTTGGGGCGGAGAGCTCCTACAATGAGCAGTTCTTC.

This rearrangement joins TRBV4-1 to TRBJ2-7, with 10 bases aligning to TRBD2. The V segment lost 2 bases and the J segment 2 bases; nucleotides outside the gene matches: 6. Germline V gene lookup returns CDR1 MGHRA and CDR2 YSYEKL. The CDR3 contains 16 residues. The CDR3 DNA reads as TGCGCCAGCAGCCAAATAGCGGGGGGCCCAGCCTACGAGCAGTACTTC. Translated, it gives CASSQIAGGPAYEQYF.

The rearrangement joins TRBV9 to TRBJ1-2; 7 bases match TRBD1. Germline CDR1 reads SGDLS; CDR2 reads YYNGEE. This CDR3 region has 15 residues. The ends lost 3 bases at V and 3 bases at J; junction bases unmatched: 8. The CDR3 DNA reads as TGTGCCAGCAGCGGTCCCGGGACAGCACACTATGGCTACACCTTC. This encodes CASSGPGTAHYGYTF.

The DNA for the CDR3 is TGTGCCAGCAGCTTCCAAGGAGGTGATACGCAGTATTTT. It specifies CASSFQGGDTQYF. The gene calls are TRBV7-3 and TRBJ2-3; weak D call: TRBD2 (5 bases). CDR3 length: 13 amino acids. CDR1 is SGHTA and CDR2 is FQGTGA in the germline V gene. Trimming pared 3 bases from V and 6 bases from J, leaving 10 bases between.

The chain combines TRBV5-1 with TRBJ1-4, with D possibly being TRBD1 (5 bases). CDR1 is SGHRS, CDR2 YFSETQ, per germline. V was pared by 0 bases and J by 2 bases, with 11 bases between. The CDR3 is made up of 16 amino acids. In DNA form, the CDR3 reads TGCGCCAGCAGCTTGGGGCAGGGTGAGACTAATGAAAAACTGTTTTTT. It specifies CASSLGQGETNEKLFF.

The chain couples TRBV7-8 to TRBJ2-5, with TRBD2 matching 7 bases. V was pared by 4 bases and J by 0 bases, with 2 bases of the junction left unmatched. Germline CDR1 is SGHVS and CDR2 is FQNEAQ. The CDR3 totals 14 residues. The CDR3 sequence: CASSSGTNQETQYF. CDR3 DNA sequence: TGTGCCAGCAGCTCGGGGACTAACCAAGAGACCCAGTACTTC.

The chain combines TRBV30 with TRBJ2-1, with 9 bases fitting TRBD2. Germline values: CDR1 GTSNPN, CDR2 SVGIG (reference sequence). This CDR3 is 15 amino acids long. V shed 4 bases, J shed 6 bases, and the junction held 10 bases outside the gene matches. CDR3: CAWTPGLALVNEQFF. The CDR3 DNA reads TGTGCCTGGACCCCGGGACTAGCTTTAGTCAATGAGCAGTTCTTC.

This rearrangement joins TRBV6-5 to TRBJ2-1; 9 positions agree with TRBD2. There are 13 residues in the CDR3. Per the germline V gene, CDR1 is MNHEY and CDR2 is SVGAGI. Trimming at V came to 10 bases and at J to 4 bases, leaving 5 bases not matched to a gene. CDR3 protein: CATAGGRYNEQFF. The CDR3 nucleotides are TGTGCCACCGCGGGAGGGAGGTACAATGAGCAGTTCTTC.

This clone was observed once. V gene TRBV9 combines with J gene TRBJ1-2, with 10 bases that match TRBD1. This CDR3 has 14 amino acids. After removal of 0 bases from V and 7 bases from J, the junction contained 3 bases not matched to a gene. Germline V lookup: CDR1 SGDLS, CDR2 YYNGEE. The CDR3: CASSVGGTGVGYTF. DNA for the CDR3: TGTGCCAGCAGCGTAGGAGGGACAGGGGTTGGCTACACCTTC.

This chain links TRBV6-5 with TRBJ1-1, with D possibly TRBD1 on 5 matching bases. Germline values: CDR1 MNHEY, CDR2 SVGAGI. CDR3 length: 13 residues. Deletions cut 5 bases from V and 7 bases from J, with 14 bases between. CDR3 sequence reads: CASSRGDKGEAFF. The CDR3 region has the DNA TGTGCCAGCAGTAGGGGCGATAAGGGTGAAGCTTTCTTT.

The chain carries TRBV30 and TRBJ1-5; D remains ambiguous. V lost 2 bases, J lost 2 bases, and 4 bases lay in between. Germline values: CDR1 GTSNPN, CDR2 SVGIG (reference sequence). The CDR3 spans 12 residues. The CDR3 sequence: CAWSQGNQPQHF. The CDR3 region has the DNA TGTGCCTGGAGTCAGGGCAATCAGCCCCAGCATTTT. The full variable domain, its missing parts supplied by reference TRBV30 and TRBJ1-5, is SQTIHQWPATLVQPVGSPLSLECTVEGTSNPNLYWYRQAAGRGLQLLFYSVGIGQISSEVPQNLSASRPQDRQFILSSKKLLLSDSGFYLCAWSQGNQPQHFGDGTRLSIL.

The gene calls are TRBV2 and TRBJ1-2, with D possibly TRBD1 on 6 matching bases. Per the germline V gene, CDR1 is SNHLY and CDR2 is FYNNEI. With 1 base removed from V and 2 bases from J, the gap between germline ends came to 26 bases. CDR3 size: 20 residues. Written as DNA, the CDR3 is TGTGCCAGCAGTGAAGTCCCCATTACTCCGGGACACTACTTAAACTATGGCTACACCTTC. Residues: CASSEVPITPGHYLNYGYTF.

This chain links TRBV28 with TRBJ2-1, with TRBD1 matching 8 bases. CDR1 and CDR2 (germline): MDHEN, SYDVKM. CDR3 size: 17 residues. V gave up 3 bases and J gave up 8 bases; unmatched junction bases: 15. CDR3 DNA sequence: TGTGCCAGCAGTTTGCTGGCCGACAGGGGATTGTACGATGAGCAGTTCTTC. This encodes CASSLLADRGLYDEQFF.

The chain couples TRBV7-3 to TRBJ2-2; perhaps TRBD1 as D (5 bases). There are 16 residues in the CDR3. V gave up 2 bases and J gave up 2 bases, with 12 bases separating them. Germline CDR1 is SGHTA and CDR2 is FQGTGA. The CDR3 sequence is CASSLQGSHNTGELFF. The CDR3 DNA reads as TGTGCCAGCAGCTTACAGGGCAGCCATAACACCGGGGAGCTGTTTTTT. The full variable domain, its missing parts supplied by reference TRBV7-3 and TRBJ2-2, is GAGVSQTPSNKVTEKGKYVELRCDPISGHTALYWYRQSLGQGPEFLIYFQGTGAADDSGLPNDRFFAVRPEGSVSTLKIQRTERGDSAVYLCASSLQGSHNTGELFFGEGSRLTVL.

The CDR3 DNA follows: TGCGCCAGCAGCCAAGGCACGGGACAGCGTAATGAAAAACTGTTTTTT. Its protein product is CASSQGTGQRNEKLFF. The chain links TRBV4-3 to TRBJ1-4; TRBD1 agrees at 7 bases. After removal of 1 base from V and 4 bases from J, the junction contained 6 bases not matched to a gene. The CDR3 is 16 amino acids. Looked up from germline, CDR1 is LGHNA and CDR2 is YSLEER.

The genes are TRBV23-1 and TRBJ1-5, with a weak D call TRBD1 (5 bases). TRBV23-1 is marked as an open reading frame, function uncertain. Trimming took off 8 bases at V and 0 bases at J, with 23 bases between the two ends. The CDR3 is 18 amino acids. CDR3 coding DNA: TGCGCCAGCCCCACACGGGTGGGGGGGAGAAATAGCAATCAGCCCCAGCATTTT. Translating it yields CASPTRVGGRNSNQPQHF.

This chain connects TRBV6-5 to TRBJ2-1, with 10 bases matching TRBD2. This CDR3 comprises 14 residues. In germline, CDR1 is MNHEY, CDR2 SVGAGI. J gave up 7 bases and V 4 bases, and 4 bases lay outside the gene matches. The CDR3 sequence is CASSSSGRGNEQFF. The DNA for the CDR3 is TGTGCCAGCAGTTCCAGCGGGAGGGGTAATGAGCAGTTCTTC.

The chain is built from TRBV30 and TRBJ2-3, with D perhaps TRBD2 (6 bases). The length of the CDR3 is 16 residues. CDR1 is GTSNPN, CDR2 SVGIG, per germline (reference sequence). Deletions cut 0 bases from V and 0 bases from J, with 13 bases between. CDR3 loop: CAWSVLTGVSTDTQYF. The CDR3 DNA reads as TGTGCCTGGAGTGTACTTACGGGGGTGAGCACAGATACGCAGTATTTT.

The genes are TRBV6-9 and TRBJ1-6, with 10 nucleotides matching TRBD1. This CDR3 spans 13 amino acids. Germline V gene sequence: CDR1 MNHGY, CDR2 SVAAGI. Trimming took 9 bases from V and 7 from J; bases not matched to a gene: 3. The CDR3 bases are TGTGCCAGGACAGGGGGCCGAAATTCACCCCTCCACTTT. It specifies CARTGGRNSPLHF.

The CDR3 DNA sequence: TGTGCCAGCAGCCTTGGGGGGGCCACAGATACGCAGTATTTT. Protein product: CASSLGGATDTQYF. The rearrangement joins TRBV7-2 to TRBJ2-3; possibly TRBD2 for D (7 bases). Looked up from germline, CDR1 is SGHTA and CDR2 is FQGNSA. The CDR3 spans 14 residues. Trimming left V 5 bases short and J 2 bases short, with 11 bases between.

This rearrangement joins TRBV29-1 to TRBJ2-7, with 12 bases matching TRBD2. V lost 7 bases, J lost 2 bases, and 9 bases stayed unmatched. The CDR3 contains 15 residues. Germline CDR1 SQVTM, CDR2 ANQGSEA. The CDR3 DNA reads TGCAGCGCTAGGACTAGCGGGAAAAAAGCCTACGAGCAGTACTTC. Translating it yields CSARTSGKKAYEQYF.

V gene TRBV5-1 combines with J gene TRBJ2-5, with 15 bases that match TRBD2. The CDR3 totals 17 residues. Germline lookup yields CDR1 SGHRS and CDR2 YFSETQ. The J segment lost 0 bases and the V segment lost 3 bases, leaving 3 bases of the junction unmatched. Written as DNA, the CDR3 is TGCGCCAGCAGCTCCGGGACTAGCGGGGGGTACCAAGAGACCCAGTACTTC. Translation gives CASSSGTSGGYQETQYF.

The chain couples TRBV5-1 to TRBJ2-7, with D perhaps TRBD2 (6 bases). Deletions cut 4 bases from V and 0 bases from J, with 17 bases between. The CDR3 sequence is 16 residues long. Germline loops: CDR1 SGHRS, CDR2 YFSETQ. This chain's CDR3 is CASSKTLGGFSYEQYF. The CDR3 region has the DNA TGCGCCAGCAGCAAAACCCTCGGGGGATTCTCCTACGAGCAGTACTTC.

The chain combines TRBV7-6 with TRBJ1-3; 7 bases agree with TRBD1. The germline CDR1 and CDR2 sequences are SGHVS and FNYEAQ. V dropped 0 bases and J dropped 1; count of bases not matched to a gene: 0. The CDR3 loop spans 15 amino acids. In nucleotides, the CDR3 is TGTGCCAGCAGCTTAGCCAGGGGGTCTGGAAACACCATATATTTT. Translation gives CASSLARGSGNTIYF.

The CDR3 spells CASRQPGQDNEQFF. Written as DNA, the CDR3 is TGCGCCAGCAGACAGCCGGGACAGGACAATGAGCAGTTCTTC. The chain carries TRBV5-1 and TRBJ2-1; 8 nucleotides align to TRBD1. Germline trimming cut 5 bases from V and 5 bases from J; bases unmatched to any gene: 6. Germline CDR1 SGHRS, CDR2 YFSETQ. CDR3 length: 14 amino acids.

The genes are TRBV27 and TRBJ2-7; tentative D call: TRBD1 (5 bases). This CDR3 spans 13 amino acids. With 2 bases removed from V and 0 bases from J, the gap between germline ends came to 5 bases. Germline lookup yields CDR1 MNHEY and CDR2 SMNVEV (reference sequence). The CDR3 loop reads CASSLQGSYEQYF. The CDR3 DNA follows: TGTGCCAGCAGTTTACAGGGCTCCTACGAGCAGTACTTC.

This chain joins TRBV11-2 and TRBJ2-7, with TRBD2 identical over 8 bases. Germline V gene sequence: CDR1 SGHAT, CDR2 FQNNGV. The CDR3 contains 13 residues. Losses at the gene ends were 5 bases for V and 3 bases for J; bases not matched to a gene: 3. CDR3 DNA: TGTGCCAGCAGCGACGGGAGGGACTACGAGCAGTACTTC. It is translated as CASSDGRDYEQYF.

The chain's CDR3 is CASSPRGTDTEAFF. The CDR3 DNA reads as TGTGCCAGCAGCCCAAGGGGGACGGACACTGAAGCTTTCTTT. The chain couples TRBV13 to TRBJ1-1; possibly TRBD1 for D (6 bases). The CDR3 sequence is 14 residues long. Trimming removed 5 bases from V and 3 bases from J, with 13 bases in between. Germline CDR1 PRHDT, CDR2 FYEKMQ (reference sequence).

V and J are TRBV2 and TRBJ2-7, with 9 bases aligning to TRBD1. Germline CDR1 reads SNHLY; CDR2 reads FYNNEI. CDR3 length: 14 amino acids. The junction had 5 bases not matched to a gene; V was cut back by 4 bases and J by 4 bases. DNA of the CDR3: TGTGCCAGCAGTGGATGGACAGGGGAGTACGAGCAGTACTTC. Protein: CASSGWTGEYEQYF.

This clone was recorded only once. The chain links TRBV2 to TRBJ2-2; a possible D gene is TRBD2 (6 bases). V lost 5 bases and J lost 5, with 9 bases in between. Germline values: CDR1 SNHLY, CDR2 FYNNEI. CDR3 length: 13 amino acids. The CDR3 region is CASSRELTGELFF. The CDR3, as DNA: TGTGCCAGCAGTCGGGAGTTAACCGGGGAGCTGTTTTTT.

The chain joins TRBV5-1 to TRBJ2-7; TRBD1 agrees at 7 bases. CDR3 length equals 13 residues. V gave up 3 bases and J gave up 2 bases; unmatched junction bases: 2. Germline CDR1 reads SGHRS; CDR2 reads YFSETQ. In DNA, the CDR3 is TGCGCCAGCAGCTGGGACAGAGCCTACGAGCAGTACTTC. Translation gives CASSWDRAYEQYF.

The rearrangement uses TRBV6-5 and TRBJ2-1; 14 bases line up with TRBD2. The CDR3 spans 15 residues. Germline loops: CDR1 MNHEY, CDR2 SVGAGI. The V gene end was trimmed by 5 bases and the J gene end by 9 bases; junction bases not matched to a gene: 6. The CDR3 protein is CASSATSGGAGEQFF. CDR3 nucleotide sequence: TGTGCCAGCAGTGCGACTAGCGGGGGGGCCGGTGAGCAGTTCTTC.